This TCR beta chain comes out of a study of blood T cell repertoires in COVID-19. Study overall: Donors in the United States, Italy and Spain gave samples during acute or convalescent COVID-19.

Study processing details: Reference gene primer amplification gave estimated nucleated cell counts. Only in-frame clones appear in the TCRdb table, and some are missing; sequencing was by immunoSEQ multiplex PCR. V and J calls and clone size are copied from that table; D and trimming were computed from the DNA. The top ten hold less than 25% of the sample, which has over 85,000 clones, around 75% seen once. This clone appeared a few times. The germline V gene encodes CDR1 LGHNA and CDR2 YNFKEQ. Deletions cut 4 bases from V and 14 bases from J, with 21 bases between. This CDR3 is 15 amino acids long. The sequence was obtained from a man between 70 and 80 years old with acute or convalescent COVID-19. The V call is TRBV4-2, the J call TRBJ1-6; D might be TRBD1 (5 bases). The source material was peripheral blood. DNA for the CDR3: TGTGCCAGCAGCCCCTTTGGAGGGGAAGTCAGAACCCTCCACTTT. Amino acids: CASSPFGGEVRTLHF.